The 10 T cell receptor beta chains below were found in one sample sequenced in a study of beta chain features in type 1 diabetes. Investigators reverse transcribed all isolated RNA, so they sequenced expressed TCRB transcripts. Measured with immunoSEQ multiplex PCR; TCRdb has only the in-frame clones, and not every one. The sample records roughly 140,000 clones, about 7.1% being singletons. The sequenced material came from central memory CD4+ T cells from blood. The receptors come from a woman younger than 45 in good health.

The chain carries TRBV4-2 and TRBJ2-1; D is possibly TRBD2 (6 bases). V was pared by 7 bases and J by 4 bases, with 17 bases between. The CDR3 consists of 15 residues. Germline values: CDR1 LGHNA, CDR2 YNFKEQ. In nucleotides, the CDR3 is TGTGCCAGCACCGAAACTTGGGGAGGTTACAATGAGCAGTTCTTC. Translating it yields CASTETWGGYNEQFF.

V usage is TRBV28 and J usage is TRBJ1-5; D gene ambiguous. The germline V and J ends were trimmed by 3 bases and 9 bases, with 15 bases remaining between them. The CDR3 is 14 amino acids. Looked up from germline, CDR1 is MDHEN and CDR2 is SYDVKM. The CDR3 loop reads CASSFIRQVGPQHF. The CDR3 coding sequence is TGTGCCAGCAGTTTTATTCGGCAGGTAGGGCCCCAGCATTTT.

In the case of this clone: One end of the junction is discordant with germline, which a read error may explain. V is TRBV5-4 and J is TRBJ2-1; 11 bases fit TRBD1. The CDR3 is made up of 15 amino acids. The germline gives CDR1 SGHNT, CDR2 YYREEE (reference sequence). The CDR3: CASSHAGTGGPEQFF. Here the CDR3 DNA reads TGCGCCAGCAGCCACGCCGGGACAGGGGGTCCCGAGCAGTTCTTC.

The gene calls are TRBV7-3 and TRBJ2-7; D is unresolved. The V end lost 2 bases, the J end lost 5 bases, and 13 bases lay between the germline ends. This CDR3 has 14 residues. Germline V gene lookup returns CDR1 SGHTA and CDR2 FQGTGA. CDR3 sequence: CASSLLSSSHEQYF. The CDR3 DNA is TGTGCCAGCAGCTTACTATCCTCGAGCCACGAGCAGTACTTC.

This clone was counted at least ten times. In DNA, the CDR3 is TGTGCCAGCTCAACACAGGGGACAGGGTCCAAAAACATTCAGTACTTC. It is translated as CASSTQGTGSKNIQYF. The chain joins TRBV18 to TRBJ2-4; the match to TRBD1 covers 9 bases. Germline values: CDR1 KGHSH, CDR2 LQKENI. The trim removed 5 bases at V and 2 bases at J, leaving 7 bases unmatched. The CDR3 covers 16 residues.

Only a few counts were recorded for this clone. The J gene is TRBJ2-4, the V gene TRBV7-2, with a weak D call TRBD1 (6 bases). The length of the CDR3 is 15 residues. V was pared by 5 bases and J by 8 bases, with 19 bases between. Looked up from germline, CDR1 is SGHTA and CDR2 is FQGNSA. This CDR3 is CASSTRLISGDIQYF. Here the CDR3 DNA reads TGTGCCAGCAGCACAAGACTCATCTCAGGGGACATTCAGTACTTC.

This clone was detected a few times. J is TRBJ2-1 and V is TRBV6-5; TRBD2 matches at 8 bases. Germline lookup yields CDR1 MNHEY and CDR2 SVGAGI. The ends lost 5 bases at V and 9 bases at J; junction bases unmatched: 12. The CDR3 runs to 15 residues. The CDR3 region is CASSPVGLEWGEQFF. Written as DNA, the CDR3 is TGTGCCAGCAGTCCCGTGGGACTAGAATGGGGTGAGCAGTTCTTC.

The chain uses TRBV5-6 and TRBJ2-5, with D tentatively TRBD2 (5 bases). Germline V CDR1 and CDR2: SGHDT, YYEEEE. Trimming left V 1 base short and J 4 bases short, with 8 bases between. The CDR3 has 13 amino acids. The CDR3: CASSLPGTETQYF. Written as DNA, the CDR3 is TGTGCCAGCAGCTTGCCGGGAACAGAGACCCAGTACTTC.

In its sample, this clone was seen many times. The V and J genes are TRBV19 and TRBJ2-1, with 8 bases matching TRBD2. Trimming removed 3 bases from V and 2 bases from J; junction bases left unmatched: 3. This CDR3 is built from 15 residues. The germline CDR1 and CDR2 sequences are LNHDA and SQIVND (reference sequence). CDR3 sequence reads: CASSITGGPYNEQFF. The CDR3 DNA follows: TGTGCCAGTAGTATCACGGGGGGGCCCTACAATGAGCAGTTCTTC.

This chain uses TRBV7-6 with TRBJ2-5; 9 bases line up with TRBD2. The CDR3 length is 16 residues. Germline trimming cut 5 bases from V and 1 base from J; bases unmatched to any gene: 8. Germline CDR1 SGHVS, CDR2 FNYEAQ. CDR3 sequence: CASSTGAGGIQETQYF. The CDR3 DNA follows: TGTGCCAGCAGCACCGGGGCGGGAGGGATCCAAGAGACCCAGTACTTC.